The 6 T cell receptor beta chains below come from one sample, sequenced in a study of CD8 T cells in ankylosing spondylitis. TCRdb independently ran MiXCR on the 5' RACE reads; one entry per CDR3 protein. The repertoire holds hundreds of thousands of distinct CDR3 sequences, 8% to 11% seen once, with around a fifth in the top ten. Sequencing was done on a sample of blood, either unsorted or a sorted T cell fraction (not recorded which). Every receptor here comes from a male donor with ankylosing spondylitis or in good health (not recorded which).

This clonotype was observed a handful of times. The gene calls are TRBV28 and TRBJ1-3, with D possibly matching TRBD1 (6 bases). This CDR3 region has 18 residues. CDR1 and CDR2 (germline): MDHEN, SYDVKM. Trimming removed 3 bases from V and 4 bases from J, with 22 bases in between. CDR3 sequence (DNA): TGTGCCAGCAGTTTTCTCGGACTCGAATCCGGGACAGGAAACACCATATATTTT. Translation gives CASSFLGLESGTGNTIYF.

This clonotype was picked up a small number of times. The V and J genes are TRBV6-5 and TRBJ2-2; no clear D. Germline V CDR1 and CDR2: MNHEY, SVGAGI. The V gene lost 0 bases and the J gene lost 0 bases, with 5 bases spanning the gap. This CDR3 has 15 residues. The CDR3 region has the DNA TGTGCCAGCAGTTACTCGAGCACGAACACCGGGGAGCTGTTTTTT. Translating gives CASSYSSTNTGELFF.

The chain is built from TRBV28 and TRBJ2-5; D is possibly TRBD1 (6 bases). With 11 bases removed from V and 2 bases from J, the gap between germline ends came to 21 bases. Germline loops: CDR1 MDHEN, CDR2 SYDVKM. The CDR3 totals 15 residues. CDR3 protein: CASQQKGTFQETQYF. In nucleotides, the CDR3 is TGTGCCTCCCAGCAAAAGGGGACATTTCAAGAGACCCAGTACTTC. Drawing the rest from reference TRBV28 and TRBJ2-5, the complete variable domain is DVKVTQSSRYLVKRTGEKVFLECVQDMDHENMFWYRQDPGLGLRLIYFSYDVKMKEKGDIPEGYSVSREKKERFSLILESASTNQTSMYLCASQQKGTFQETQYFGPGTRLLVL.

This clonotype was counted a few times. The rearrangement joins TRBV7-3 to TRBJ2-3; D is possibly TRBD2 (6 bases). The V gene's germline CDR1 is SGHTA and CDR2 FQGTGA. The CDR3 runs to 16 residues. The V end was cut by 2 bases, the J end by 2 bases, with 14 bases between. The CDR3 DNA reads TGTGCCAGCAGCTTACGGGCGTGGAGGGACACAGATACGCAGTATTTT. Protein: CASSLRAWRDTDTQYF.

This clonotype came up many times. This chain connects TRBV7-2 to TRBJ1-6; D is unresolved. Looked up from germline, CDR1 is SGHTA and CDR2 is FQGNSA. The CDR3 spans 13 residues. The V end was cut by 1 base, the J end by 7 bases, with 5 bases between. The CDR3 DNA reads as TGTGCCAGCAGCTTAGTGCCGAATTCACCCCTCCACTTT. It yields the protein CASSLVPNSPLHF.

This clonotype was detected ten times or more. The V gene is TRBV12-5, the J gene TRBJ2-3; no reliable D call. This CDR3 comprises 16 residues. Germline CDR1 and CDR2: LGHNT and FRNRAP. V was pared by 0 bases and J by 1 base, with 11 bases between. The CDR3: CASGLVRPRGTDTQYF. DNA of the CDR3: TGTGCTAGTGGTTTGGTACGCCCCAGAGGCACAGATACGCAGTATTTT.